This T cell receptor beta chain appears in the sequencing data of a study of T cell responses to AZD1222 COVID-19 vaccine. This CDR3 has 13 amino acids. Trimming pared 2 bases from V and 1 base from J, leaving 5 bases between. Germline CDR1 and CDR2: MNHEY and SVGEGT. Findings and caveats of the study: Seropositive at baseline were only a handful of AZD1222 recipients. Targeting of unmutated variant regions was reportedly seen in nearly half of spike-specific TCRs. CD4 TCRs linked to vaccination spanned spike, dominating at 160-218 and 743-854.

Sequencing was performed with immunoSEQ multiplex PCR; in TCRdb, only in-frame clones are kept and a portion is missing. The data hold 60,000 to 90,000 clones, with around 86% observed a single time. Samples with a second dose at about 4 or about 12 weeks were pooled together. A remark on this clone: The antigen is undetermined.

The clonotype was recovered from an adult who received the AZD1222 COVID-19 vaccine. The sample was peripheral blood, taken 28 days after the second AZD1222 dose. The V call is TRBV6-2 or TRBV6-3, the J call TRBJ1-1, with D unclear. The CDR3 sequence is CASSYLQNTEAFF. CDR3 bases: TGTGCCAGCAGTTACCTGCAGAACACTGAAGCTTTCTTT.